This T cell receptor beta chain was recorded in a study of OX40 agonist ivuxolimab in advanced cancers. General notes on the study: Ivuxolimab was a fully human IgG2 agonistic monoclonal antibody targeting the costimulatory receptor OX40 (CD134). Intravenous ivuxolimab was administered to patients every 2 weeks at six dose levels: 0.01, 0.1, 0.3, 1.5, 3 and 10 mg/kg. The purpose of peripheral TCRbeta sequencing was to test whether ivuxolimab changed TCR sequence diversity and led to clonal T-cell expansion. Partial responses were achieved by three dose-escalation patients, of whom one had hepatocellular carcinoma and two had cutaneous melanoma. Prior anti-PD-1, anti-PD-L1 or anti-CTLA-4 therapy was permitted, and 40% to 50% of dose-escalation patients had received checkpoint inhibitors. The paper reports the monotherapy dose-escalation portion (N = 52 patients) of the phase I ivuxolimab trial. In the dose-escalation cohort, around four fifths of patients were male, and the mean age was roughly 56 years with a range of roughly 20 to 80. Of the roughly 50 dose-escalation patients, hepatocellular carcinoma was present in approximately 20, melanoma in some 15, renal cell carcinoma in 9 and head and neck cancer in 9. The paper's findings and limits, for the study overall: After ivuxolimab, more expanded clones were found on average in CD8+ T cells than in CD4+ T cells. Low levels of normalized T-cell clonal expansion were also seen in some nonresponding patients. Partial responders in the 0.1-3.0 mg/kg groups had among the lowest normalized peripheral clonal expansion, especially among CD8+ T cells. At doses of 0.1 to 3.0 mg/kg, clonal expansion of both CD4+ and CD8+ T cells in blood was seen between baseline and week 6. Which antigens the clonally expanded peripheral T cells were specific for was not determined.

As to this clone: Its recognized antigen is unknown. No clone much larger than this one lies a single base away; base qualities are absent.

In the germline V gene (reference sequence), CDR1 corresponds to MNHEY and CDR2 to SMNVEV. The junction carries 10 bases between V and J, which are trimmed by 8 bases and 4 bases respectively. From its cysteine to its phenylalanine, the CDR3 spans 12 amino acids. Only CDR3 DNA is held: 36 bases, read in frame from base 1. Patients with a history of autoimmune disease or receiving systemic immunosuppression were excluded from the trial. In every dose cohort, peripheral blood was drawn for TCR sequencing at baseline, cycle 4 day 1, and cycle 7 day 1. The samples were taken from a phase I, first-in-human, multicenter, open-label dose-escalation trial of ivuxolimab. Adults with locally advanced or metastatic melanoma, renal cell carcinoma, hepatocellular carcinoma or head and neck squamous cell carcinoma were enrolled in the trial. Before TCR sequencing, CD4+ T cells and CD8+ T cells from peripheral blood were sorted into separate populations.

To sequence the TCRbeta CDR3 region, genomic DNA was isolated from the sorted cells. The immunoSEQ Assay was used for sequencing of TCRbeta CDR3 regions. As stored in TCRdb, this immuneACCESS dataset retains in-frame rearrangements with V and J assigned. A fraction of the clones does not appear; measured against another copy, unresolved V genes explain less than half of the discrepancy, and the remainder lacks a known reason. This sample is represented by 66,000 or so clones; about 90% of them were singletons. The top ten hold roughly 2.1% of the sample. This sequence was found in an adult with an advanced solid tumor such as melanoma, head and neck, liver or kidney cancer. This material consisted of CD4+ or CD8+ T cells sorted from blood, taken in a trial of the OX40 agonist ivuxolimab. The chain couples TRBV27 to TRBJ2-3; there is no confident call for the D gene. The DNA sequence reads TGTGCCAGCGGTCGCCGCGCAGATACGCAGTATTTT. Its protein product is CASGRRADTQYF.